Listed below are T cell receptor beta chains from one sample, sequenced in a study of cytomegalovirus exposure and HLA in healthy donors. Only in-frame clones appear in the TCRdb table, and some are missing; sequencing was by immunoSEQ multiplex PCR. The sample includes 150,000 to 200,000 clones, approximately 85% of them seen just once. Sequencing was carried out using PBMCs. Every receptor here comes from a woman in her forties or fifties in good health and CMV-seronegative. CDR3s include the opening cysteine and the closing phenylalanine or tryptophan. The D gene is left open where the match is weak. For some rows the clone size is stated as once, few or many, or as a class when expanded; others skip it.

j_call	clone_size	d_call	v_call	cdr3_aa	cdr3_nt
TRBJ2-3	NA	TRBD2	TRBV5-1	CASSVTSSGGVDTQYF	TGCGCCAGCAGCGTAACCTCTAGCGGAGGGGTAGATACGCAGTATTTT
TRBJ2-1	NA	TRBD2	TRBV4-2	CASSQDGGGREGRGQFF	TGTGCCAGCAGCCAAGATGGGGGGGGGCGGGAGGGCCGCGGGCAGTTCTTC
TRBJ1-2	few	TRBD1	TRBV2	CARRDREDYGYTF	TGTGCCAGGAGGGACAGGGAGGACTATGGCTACACCTTC
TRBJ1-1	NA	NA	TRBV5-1	CASSSDKNTEAFF	TGCGCCAGCAGCTCCGACAAGAACACTGAAGCTTTCTTT
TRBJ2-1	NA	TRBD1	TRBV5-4	CASSDGTAANEQFF	TGTGCCAGCAGCGACGGGACAGCGGCCAATGAGCAGTTCTTC
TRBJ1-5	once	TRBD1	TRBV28	CASSSDRGRSNQPQHF	TGTGCCAGCAGCTCTGACAGGGGGCGAAGCAATCAGCCCCAGCATTTT
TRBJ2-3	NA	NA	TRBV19	CASSGLRGNWDTQYF	TGTGCCAGTAGTGGACTAAGAGGTAATTGGGATACGCAGTATTTT
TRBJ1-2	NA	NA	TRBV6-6	CASSYGTGANYGYTF	TGTGCCAGCAGTTACGGTACTGGAGCTAACTATGGCTACACCTTC
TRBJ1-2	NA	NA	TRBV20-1	CSASFSGYTF	TGCAGTGCTAGTTTCTCTGGCTACACCTTC
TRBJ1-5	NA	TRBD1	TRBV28	CASTPRDRGQPQHF	TGTGCCAGCACCCCCCGGGACAGGGGCCAGCCCCAGCATTTT
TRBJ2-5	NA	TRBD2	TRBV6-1	CASSVERGEETQYF	TGTGCCAGCAGTGTGGAGCGGGGGGAAGAGACCCAGTACTTC
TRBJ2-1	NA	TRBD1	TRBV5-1	CASSMTGNEQFF	TGCGCCAGCAGCATGACAGGGAATGAGCAGTTCTTC
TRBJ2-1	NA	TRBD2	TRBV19	CASSIWAGRGNEQFF	TGTGCCAGTAGTATATGGGCCGGGAGGGGTAATGAGCAGTTCTTC
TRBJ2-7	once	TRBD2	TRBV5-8	CASSLSSGSLPEQYF	TGTGCCAGCAGCTTGAGTAGCGGGAGTTTACCCGAGCAGTACTTC
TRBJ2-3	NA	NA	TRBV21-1	CASSDAESSGRVSTDTQYF	TGTGCCAGCAGCGACGCAGAGAGTAGCGGGAGGGTAAGCACAGATACGCAGTATTTT
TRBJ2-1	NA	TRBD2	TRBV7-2	CASRGLAGGRDEQFF	TGTGCCAGCAGAGGCTTAGCGGGGGGTCGGGATGAGCAGTTCTTC
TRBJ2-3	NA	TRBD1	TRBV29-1	CSVVPSGTANTDTQYF	TGCAGCGTTGTCCCGTCCGGGACAGCCAACACAGATACGCAGTATTTT
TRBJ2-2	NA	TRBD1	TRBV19	CASSNPGQGTGELFF	TGTGCCAGTAGTAACCCGGGACAGGGCACCGGGGAGCTGTTTTTT
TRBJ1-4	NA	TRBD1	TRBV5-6	CASSLARDRVLRREKLFF	TGTGCCAGCAGCTTGGCACGGGACAGGGTTCTACGGAGGGAAAAACTGTTTTTT
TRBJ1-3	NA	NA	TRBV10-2	CASSRGAAWNSGNTIYF	TGCGCCAGCAGTCGGGGGGCAGCTTGGAACTCTGGAAACACCATATATTTT
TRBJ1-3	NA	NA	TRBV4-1	CASSQLRISGNTIYF	TGCGCCAGCAGCCAGCTCAGAATCTCTGGAAACACCATATATTTT
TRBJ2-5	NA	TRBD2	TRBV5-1	CASRGRLAGLGETQYF	TGCGCCAGCAGGGGTCGACTAGCGGGATTGGGGGAGACCCAGTACTTC
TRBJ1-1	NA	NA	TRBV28	CASSFGGLNTEAFF	TGTGCCAGCAGTTTCGGGGGATTGAACACTGAAGCTTTCTTT
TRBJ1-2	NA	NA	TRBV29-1	CSVPRNRAKEGYTF	TGCAGCGTCCCAAGGAACAGGGCTAAGGAGGGCTACACCTTC
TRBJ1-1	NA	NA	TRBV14	CASSPRLFGGTEAFF	TGTGCCAGCAGCCCTAGACTCTTCGGGGGCACTGAAGCTTTCTTT
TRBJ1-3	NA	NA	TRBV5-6	CASSSRGFGNTIYF	TGTGCCAGCAGCTCGCGCGGTTTTGGAAACACCATATATTTT
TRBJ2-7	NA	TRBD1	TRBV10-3	CAIRGDRTGSNEQYF	TGTGCCATCAGGGGGGACAGGACAGGGTCTAACGAGCAGTACTTC
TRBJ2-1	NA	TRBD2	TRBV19	CASSTGTSANNEQFF	TGTGCCAGTAGTACCGGGACTAGCGCCAACAATGAGCAGTTCTTC
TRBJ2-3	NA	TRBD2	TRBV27	CASSTFLAGGSSASTDTQYF	TGTGCCAGCAGTACATTTCTAGCGGGAGGGTCGTCGGCGAGCACAGATACGCAGTATTTT
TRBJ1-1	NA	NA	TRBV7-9	CASSQSYSAGGSEAFF	TGTGCCAGCAGCCAATCTTACAGCGCGGGGGGGTCTGAAGCTTTCTTT
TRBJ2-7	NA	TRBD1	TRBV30	CAWRGQGYEQYF	TGTGCCTGGAGGGGACAGGGCTACGAGCAGTACTTC
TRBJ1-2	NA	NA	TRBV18	CASSPDRQNYGYTF	TGTGCCAGCTCACCTGACAGACAAAACTATGGCTACACCTTC
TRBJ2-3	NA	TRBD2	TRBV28	CASSTRTSGLDTQYF	TGTGCCAGCAGTACCCGGACTAGCGGGCTTGATACGCAGTATTTT
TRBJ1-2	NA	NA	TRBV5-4	CASSWGSGGTGRYGYTF	TGTGCCAGCAGCTGGGGCTCGGGGGGTACAGGGCGTTATGGCTACACCTTC
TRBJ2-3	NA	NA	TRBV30	CAWSDPSRHTDTQYF	TGTGCCTGGAGTGATCCTAGCAGGCACACAGATACGCAGTATTTT
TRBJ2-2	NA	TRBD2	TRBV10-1	CASRAAGANTGELFF	TGCGCCAGCAGAGCAGCGGGAGCGAACACCGGGGAGCTGTTTTTT
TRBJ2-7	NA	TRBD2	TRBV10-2	CASRPSGSAYEQYF	TGCGCCAGCAGACCTAGCGGGAGCGCCTACGAGCAGTACTTC
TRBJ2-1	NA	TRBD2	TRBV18	CASSYRTSGNNEQFF	TGTGCCAGCTCGTACCGGACTAGCGGGAACAATGAGCAGTTCTTC
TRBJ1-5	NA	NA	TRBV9	CASSEQVSNQPQHF	TGCGCCAGCAGCGAACAGGTTAGCAATCAGCCCCAGCATTTT
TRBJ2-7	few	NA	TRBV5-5	CASSRTGTSGDEQYF	TGTGCCAGCAGCCGGACCGGGACGTCGGGGGACGAGCAGTACTTC
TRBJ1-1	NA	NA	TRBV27	CASKRGQTNTEAFF	TGTGCCAGCAAGAGAGGGCAGACGAACACTGAAGCTTTCTTT
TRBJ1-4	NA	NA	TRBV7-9	CASSATQGQEKLFF	TGTGCCAGCAGCGCCACCCAGGGTCAAGAAAAACTGTTTTTT
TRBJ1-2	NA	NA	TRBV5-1	CASSLGLNYGYTF	TGCGCCAGCAGCTTGGGGCTTAACTATGGCTACACCTTC
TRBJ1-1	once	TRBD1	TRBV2	CASSEGRGANTEAFF	TGTGCCAGCAGTGAAGGCAGGGGGGCGAACACTGAAGCTTTCTTT
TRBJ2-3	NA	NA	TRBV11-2	CASSWGAGRTDTQYF	TGTGCCAGCAGCTGGGGCGCGGGGCGCACAGATACGCAGTATTTT
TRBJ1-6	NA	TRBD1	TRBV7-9	CASSFLGTESSPLHF	TGTGCCAGCAGCTTCTTAGGGACAGAGAGTTCACCCCTCCACTTT
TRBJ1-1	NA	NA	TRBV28	CAIYTGVNTEAFF	TGTGCCATATATACGGGTGTGAACACTGAAGCTTTCTTT
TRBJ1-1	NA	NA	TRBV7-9	CASSTNTGEKAFF	TGTGCCAGCAGCACAAATACCGGGGAAAAAGCTTTCTTT
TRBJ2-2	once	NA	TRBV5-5	CASSLDNLNTGELFF	TGTGCCAGCAGCTTGGACAATCTGAACACCGGGGAGCTGTTTTTT